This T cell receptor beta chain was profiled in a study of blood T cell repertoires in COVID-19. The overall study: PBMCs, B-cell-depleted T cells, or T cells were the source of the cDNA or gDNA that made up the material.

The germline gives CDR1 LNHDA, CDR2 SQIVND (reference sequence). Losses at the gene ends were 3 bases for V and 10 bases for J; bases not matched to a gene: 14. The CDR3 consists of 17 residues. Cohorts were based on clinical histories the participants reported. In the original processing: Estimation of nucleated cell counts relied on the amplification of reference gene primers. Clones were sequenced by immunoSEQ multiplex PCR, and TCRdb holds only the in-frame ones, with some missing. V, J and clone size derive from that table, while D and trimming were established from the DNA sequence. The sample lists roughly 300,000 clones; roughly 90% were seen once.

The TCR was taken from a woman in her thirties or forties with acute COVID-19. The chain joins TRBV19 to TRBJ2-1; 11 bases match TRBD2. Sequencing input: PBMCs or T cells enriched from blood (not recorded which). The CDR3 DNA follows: TGTGCCAGTAGTATCCTCCATCTGACTAGCGGGGCTAACGAGCAGTTCTTC. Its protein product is CASSILHLTSGANEQFF.